The 13 T cell receptor beta chains in this list originate from one sample, sequenced in a study of beta chain features in type 1 diabetes. Reverse transcribing all isolated RNA meant expressed TCRB transcripts were sequenced. Using immunoSEQ multiplex PCR, the repertoire was profiled, and TCRdb retains in-frame clones only, with some absent. Of more than 20,000 clones in the sample, roughly three quarters were seen once. Specimen: Tregs from blood. Every receptor here comes from a woman aged 40 to 55 in good health.

The chain joins TRBV6-6 to TRBJ2-2; TRBD2 agrees at 12 bases. Germline V gene sequence: CDR1 MNHNY, CDR2 SVGAGI (reference sequence). The CDR3 runs 16 residues. The V segment lost 6 bases and the J segment 6 bases; nucleotides outside the gene matches: 8. The DNA of the CDR3 is TGTGCCAGCAGCACAGGACTAGCGGGGTTATCCGGGGAGCTGTTTTTT. It yields the protein CASSTGLAGLSGELFF.

For this clone: The junction and the germline gene differ at one end; a read error may be behind it. This chain uses TRBV7-2 with TRBJ2-7; D is undetermined. CDR3 length: 13 residues. Germline V gene data show CDR1 as SGHTA and CDR2 as FQGNSA. CDR3 sequence: CASGLLSSYEQYF. The CDR3 nucleotides read TGTGCCAGCGGCTTACTCAGCTCCTACGAGCAGTACTTC.

The chain recombines TRBV27 with TRBJ2-3; perhaps TRBD1 as D (6 bases). Per the germline V gene, CDR1 is MNHEY and CDR2 is SMNVEV (reference sequence). V shed 6 bases and J shed 5 bases, with 15 bases lying between them. The CDR3 extends over 14 amino acids. CDR3 sequence: CASRKQGIRDTQYF. The CDR3 coding sequence is TGTGCCAGCAGGAAACAGGGAATTAGAGATACGCAGTATTTT.

The chain is built from TRBV9 and TRBJ2-5; D might be TRBD1 (5 bases). Germline V CDR1 and CDR2: SGDLS, YYNGEE. This CDR3 contains 15 residues. Trimming removed 4 bases at V and 3 bases at J, with 16 bases between. The DNA for the CDR3 is TGTGCCAGCAGCCCAAACGGCAGGGCAGAAGAGACCCAGTACTTC. It is translated as CASSPNGRAEETQYF. Full variable domain (missing parts from reference TRBV9 and TRBJ2-5): DSGVTQTPKHLITATGQRVTLRCSPRSGDLSVYWYQQSLDQGLQFLIQYYNGEERAKGNILERFSAQQFPDLHSELNLSSLELGDSALYFCASSPNGRAEETQYFGPGTRLLVL.

The chain links TRBV10-3 to TRBJ1-1; 9 bases are a match to TRBD1. Losses at the gene ends were 3 bases for V and 7 bases for J; bases not matched to a gene: 3. Germline CDR1 is ENHRY and CDR2 is SYGVKD. The CDR3 loop spans 13 amino acids. CDR3 bases: TGTGCCATCAGTGAAGGGACAGGGAATGAAGCTTTCTTT. The encoded protein is CAISEGTGNEAFF.

The V gene is TRBV27, the J gene TRBJ1-1; D remains unclear. Trimming took off 2 bases at V and 1 base at J, with 5 bases between the two ends. Germline assignment: CDR1 MNHEY and CDR2 SMNVEV (reference sequence). The CDR3 consists of 13 residues. CDR3 protein: CASSLLRNTEAFF. Here the CDR3 DNA reads TGTGCCAGCAGTTTACTGAGGAACACTGAAGCTTTCTTT.

This rearrangement joins TRBV7-2 to TRBJ1-5; 8 bases agree with TRBD1. CDR3 size: 15 residues. CDR1 and CDR2 from the germline V gene are SGHTA and FQGNSA. Germline trimming cut 5 bases from V and 2 bases from J; bases unmatched to any gene: 5. The CDR3 loop reads CASSPKGQGNQPQHF. The CDR3, as DNA: TGTGCCAGCAGCCCGAAGGGACAGGGCAATCAGCCCCAGCATTTT.

This chain connects TRBV27 to TRBJ2-2; 9 nucleotides line up with TRBD2. V dropped 1 base and J dropped 0; count of bases not matched to a gene: 3. The CDR3 totals 17 residues. Germline-derived CDR1 and CDR2 are MNHEY and SMNVEV (reference sequence). The CDR3 sequence is CASSLYSGGPNTGELFF. The CDR3 DNA follows: TGTGCCAGCAGTTTATATAGCGGGGGACCGAACACCGGGGAGCTGTTTTTT.

The chain couples TRBV2 to TRBJ2-3; tentatively, D is TRBD2 (6 bases). The CDR3 consists of 14 residues. Germline V CDR1 and CDR2: SNHLY, FYNNEI. The V end lost 6 bases, the J end lost 2 bases, and 12 bases lay between the germline ends. The CDR3 DNA is TGTGCCAGCAGCTCGGGACTCCACACAGATACGCAGTATTTT. Its protein product is CASSSGLHTDTQYF.

Only one count was recorded for this clone. CDR3 coding DNA: TGTGCCAGTAGCTCAGCGAGCTCTGGGGCCAACGTCCTGACTTTC. Its translation: CASSSASSGANVLTF. The V and J genes are TRBV19 and TRBJ2-6; D is unresolved. CDR3 size: 15 residues. Germline CDR1 is LNHDA and CDR2 is SQIVND (reference sequence). V lost 6 bases and J 0 bases, leaving 9 bases between the germline ends.

V gene TRBV4-2 combines with J gene TRBJ2-7; 10 nucleotides align to TRBD1. CDR3 length: 18 residues. Germline V gives CDR1 LGHNA, CDR2 YNFKEQ. With V trimmed by 3 bases and J by 2 bases, 13 bases remained unmatched. CDR3 amino acids: CASSHPFGGGQGPYEQYF. CDR3 sequence (DNA): TGTGCCAGCAGCCACCCCTTTGGGGGGGGACAGGGGCCCTACGAGCAGTACTTC.

A few counts support this clone. The chain employs TRBV19 and TRBJ2-3; possible D gene TRBD2, 6 bases. CDR1 and CDR2 (germline): LNHDA, SQIVND (reference sequence). This CDR3 region has 14 residues. Trimming stripped 5 bases from V and 8 bases from J, with 17 bases between. The CDR3 sequence is CASSHLAPEATQYF. CDR3 DNA sequence: TGTGCCAGTAGTCACCTAGCGCCGGAGGCTACGCAGTATTTT. The variable domain in full, completed from reference TRBV19 and TRBJ2-3, reads DGGITQSPKYLFRKEGQNVTLSCEQNLNHDAMYWYRQDPGQGLRLIYYSQIVNDFQKGDIAEGYSVSREKKESFPLTVTSAQKNPTAFYLCASSHLAPEATQYFGPGTRLTVL.

V is TRBV5-4 and J is TRBJ2-5; a weak D match, TRBD2 (5 bases). CDR1 is SGHNT and CDR2 is YYREEE in the germline V gene (reference sequence). This CDR3 spans 13 amino acids. Trimming took 1 base from V and 5 from J, leaving 9 bases between them. The CDR3 here is CASSLTGSETQYF. The CDR3 coding sequence is TGTGCCAGCAGCTTGACGGGATCTGAGACCCAGTACTTC.